The TCR beta chain under discussion was sequenced for a study of early stage breast cancer tumors. Study context: Most invasive tumors, about 70% of the 16, were ER+/PR+/HER2-.

TCRdb's copy holds only in-frame clones and misses some; the assay was immunoSEQ multiplex PCR. The repertoire holds some 4,500 clones, roughly 60% seen once, with more than 15% in the top ten. Trimming cost V 7 bases and J 1 base; bases outside gene matches: 10. Germline CDR1 reads LNHDA; CDR2 reads SQIVND (reference sequence). This CDR3 comprises 15 residues. Source material: breast tumor tissue. The rearrangement joins TRBV19 to TRBJ2-7; 7 positions match TRBD1. This clonotype was sampled from a person between 45 and 65 years old with breast cancer. The CDR3 nucleotides read TGTGCCAGTAAAGAGACCGGGACAGCTTCCTACGAGCAGTACTTC. Translating it yields CASKETGTASYEQYF. Together with reference TRBV19 and TRBJ2-7, the CDR3 gives the full variable domain: DGGITQSPKYLFRKEGQNVTLSCEQNLNHDAMYWYRQDPGQGLRLIYYSQIVNDFQKGDIAEGYSVSREKKESFPLTVTSAQKNPTAFYLCASKETGTASYEQYFGPGTRLTVT.